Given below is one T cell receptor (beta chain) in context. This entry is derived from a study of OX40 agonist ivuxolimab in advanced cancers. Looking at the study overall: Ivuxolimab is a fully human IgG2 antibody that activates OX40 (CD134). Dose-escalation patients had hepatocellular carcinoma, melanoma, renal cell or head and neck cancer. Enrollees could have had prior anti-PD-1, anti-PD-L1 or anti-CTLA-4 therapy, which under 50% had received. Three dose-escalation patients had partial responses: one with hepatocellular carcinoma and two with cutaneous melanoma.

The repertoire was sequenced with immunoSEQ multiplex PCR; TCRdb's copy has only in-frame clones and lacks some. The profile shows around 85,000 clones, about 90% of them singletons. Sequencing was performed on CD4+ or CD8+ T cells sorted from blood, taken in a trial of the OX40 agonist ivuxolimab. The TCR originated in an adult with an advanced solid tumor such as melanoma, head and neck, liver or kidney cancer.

This CDR3 is CATSRALAGGGVYEQYF. The CDR3 nucleotides are TGTGCCACCAGCAGAGCTCTTGCCGGAGGGGGCGTCTACGAGCAGTACTTC. The V gene is TRBV15, the J gene TRBJ2-7; TRBD1 is a possible D gene (7 bases). CDR1 is LNHNV, CDR2 YYDKDF, per germline (reference sequence). The V end was cut by 1 base, the J end by 3 bases, with 19 bases between. CDR3 length equals 17 residues.